These 15 T cell receptor beta chains came from one sample sequenced in a study of neurological immune-mediated disorders. MiXCR was run by TCRdb on the 5' RACE reads, yielding one entry per CDR3 protein. Counted here are fewer than 60,000 distinct CDR3 sequences, about 9.3% occurring once; the ten biggest clones make up under 5.5%. Sequencing was performed on PBMCs. These receptors all come from a man aged 70 or older with HTLV-1-associated myelopathy (HAM/TSP).

The chain has TRBV18 and TRBJ1-1; D uncertain. The germline CDR1 and CDR2 sequences are KGHSH and LQKENI. V lost 4 bases to trimming and J lost 3 bases, with 9 bases between them. The CDR3 extends over 13 amino acids. CDR3 sequence: CASSLQTDTEAFF. In nucleotides, the CDR3 is TGTGCCAGCTCACTGCAGACCGACACTGAAGCTTTCTTT.

This clonotype occurred a few times. V and J are TRBV7-3 and TRBJ2-1; 7 bases agree with TRBD2. The CDR3 sequence is 15 residues long. The germline CDR1 and CDR2 sequences are SGHTA and FQGTGA. Trimming removed 5 bases from V and 7 bases from J; junction bases left unmatched: 11. CDR3 bases: TGTGCCAGCAGCCCCACTAGCGTCCTCCTGAATGAGCAGTTCTTC. Translating gives CASSPTSVLLNEQFF.

This clonotype was counted ten times or more. The J gene is TRBJ2-3, the V gene TRBV4-3, with TRBD2 matching over 14 bases. The V segment lost 4 bases and the J segment 7 bases; nucleotides outside the gene matches: 13. Per germline, CDR1 LGHNA and CDR2 YSLEER. The CDR3 sequence is 18 residues long. The CDR3 DNA sequence: TGCGCCAGCAGCCTGAATACCGGGACTAGCGGGAGATGGTATACGCAGTATTTT. Amino acid sequence: CASSLNTGTSGRWYTQYF.

This clonotype was seen only once. The chain uses TRBV20-1 and TRBJ1-5; D perhaps matches TRBD1 (5 bases). V was pared by 6 bases and J by 3 bases, with 27 bases between. Germline V gene sequence: CDR1 DFQATT, CDR2 SNEGSKA (reference sequence). The CDR3 has 18 amino acids. CDR3 region: CSAKPHNGTDSSNQPQHF. In DNA form, the CDR3 reads TGCAGTGCCAAGCCCCATAACGGGACCGATAGCTCCAATCAGCCCCAGCATTTT.

This clonotype was seen repeatedly, ten times or more. V is TRBV28 and J is TRBJ1-1; no clear D. CDR3 size: 13 residues. Germline loops: CDR1 MDHEN, CDR2 SYDVKM. Deletions cut 3 bases from V and 8 bases from J, with 13 bases between. CDR3 loop: CASSLVAKREAFF. DNA of the CDR3: TGTGCCAGCAGTTTGGTGGCAAAAAGAGAAGCTTTCTTT.

This clonotype was detected ten times or more. V is TRBV3-1 and J is TRBJ2-5; D is perhaps TRBD2 (5 bases). Trimming took off 5 bases at V and 3 bases at J, with 19 bases between the two ends. This CDR3 is 16 amino acids long. CDR1 is LGHDT, CDR2 YNNKEL, per germline (reference sequence). The CDR3 loop reads CASSVRGAERKETQYF. The CDR3 DNA follows: TGTGCCAGCAGCGTCCGCGGAGCAGAGCGGAAAGAGACCCAGTACTTC.

This clonotype was observed many times. The CDR3 protein is CASSPGTWSEQFF. For the CDR3, the DNA is TGTGCCAGCAGTCCCGGAACGTGGTCTGAGCAGTTCTTC. This rearrangement joins TRBV7-2 to TRBJ2-1; the D is unclear. The CDR3 sequence is 13 residues long. Germline CDR1 reads SGHTA; CDR2 reads FQGNSA. Between the trimmed V and J ends, which lost 6 bases and 9 bases, there was a span of 15 bases.

This clonotype came up many times. The chain is built from TRBV7-2 and TRBJ2-5; TRBD2 might be the D (5 bases). Germline-derived CDR1 and CDR2 are SGHTA and FQGNSA. V lost 5 bases, J lost 4 bases, and 8 bases lay in between. The CDR3 has 12 amino acids. CDR3 nucleotides: TGTGCCAGCAGCCGGGATCTAGAGACCCAGTACTTC. It encodes CASSRDLETQYF.

This clonotype ranks as medium-sized. J is TRBJ2-1 and V is TRBV10-3, with D maybe TRBD1 (5 bases). This CDR3 is 14 amino acids long. Germline CDR1 is ENHRY and CDR2 is SYGVKD. V was trimmed by 3 bases and J by 9 bases, leaving 15 bases between them. CDR3 nucleotides: TGTGCCATCAGTGAATCGGACACCCGTAGTGAGCAGTTCTTC. The encoded protein is CAISESDTRSEQFF.

This clonotype was observed at least ten times. The CDR3 coding sequence is TGTGCCAGCTTATATCAGGGGCACCCCTACAATGAGCAGTTCTTC. It yields the protein CASLYQGHPYNEQFF. The chain is built from TRBV12-3 or TRBV12-4 and TRBJ2-1; D may be TRBD1 (6 bases). V was pared by 8 bases and J by 2 bases, with 16 bases between. This CDR3 is 15 amino acids long.

In its sample, this clonotype was seen many times. The chain employs TRBV28 and TRBJ2-3; perhaps TRBD1 as D (7 bases). Trimming pared 6 bases from V and 10 bases from J, leaving 23 bases between. CDR1 MDHEN and CDR2 SYDVKM come from the germline V gene. The length of the CDR3 is 15 residues. CDR3 in amino acids: CASRFIDRVGGAQYF. The DNA of the CDR3 is TGTGCCAGCAGGTTTATTGACAGGGTGGGGGGCGCGCAGTATTTT.

This clonotype was recorded at least ten times. The chain couples TRBV7-3 to TRBJ2-1; tentatively, D is TRBD1 or TRBD2 (6 bases each). CDR3 length equals 15 residues. The germline V and J ends were trimmed by 1 base and 7 bases, with 14 bases remaining between them. Germline lookup yields CDR1 SGHTA and CDR2 FQGTGA. The CDR3 bases are TGTGCCAGCAGCTTAATCCCAGGGGAGGTAAATGAGCAGTTCTTC. Translation: CASSLIPGEVNEQFF.

This clonotype was counted at least ten times. The chain couples TRBV11-2 to TRBJ2-5, with D maybe TRBD1 (5 bases). V was pared by 1 base and J by 0 bases, with 12 bases between. Germline V CDR1 and CDR2: SGHAT, FQNNGV. This CDR3 is built from 16 residues. The DNA for the CDR3 is TGTGCCAGCAGCTTAGGGCACAGGCGGTACCAAGAGACCCAGTACTTC. As protein: CASSLGHRRYQETQYF.

This clonotype was observed many times. This sequence joins TRBV7-2 and TRBJ2-4; D not certain. This CDR3 has 14 amino acids. The V gene's germline CDR1 is SGHTA and CDR2 FQGNSA. The V end lost 1 base, the J end lost 8 bases, and 12 bases lay between the germline ends. The CDR3 loop reads CASSLVGSPDIQYF. CDR3 bases: TGTGCCAGCAGCTTAGTAGGGTCCCCCGACATTCAGTACTTC.

The CDR3 bases are TGCGCCAGCAGCAAGGACAGGGCCCCCTACAATGAGCAGTTCTTC. Translated, it gives CASSKDRAPYNEQFF. The chain carries TRBV4-3 and TRBJ2-1, with 8 bases lining up with TRBD1. Germline-derived CDR1 and CDR2 are LGHNA and YSLEER. The CDR3 totals 15 residues. V lost 5 bases, J lost 2 bases, and 5 bases stayed unmatched.